The source of this T cell receptor (beta chain) is a study of OX40 agonist ivuxolimab in advanced cancers. Study details: Of the patients, three showed partial responses, one with hepatocellular carcinoma and two with cutaneous melanoma.

About this clone itself: Its antigen is not identified.

The method was immunoSEQ multiplex PCR; TCRdb's version includes in-frame clones alone and lacks a portion of them. Among tens of thousands of clones listed, less than 95% were seen once. The CDR3 loop spans 15 amino acids. Trimming at V came to 4 bases and at J to 5 bases, leaving 2 bases not matched to a gene. In germline, CDR1 is SGHRS, CDR2 YFSETQ. Notes on the study in general: Compared with CD4+, CD8+ T cells on average had more expanded clones. Blood T cells, both CD4+ and CD8+, expanded clonally by week 6 at 0.1 to 3.0 mg/kg.

The sequenced sample was CD4+ or CD8+ T cells sorted from blood, obtained in a trial of the OX40 agonist ivuxolimab. The chain uses TRBV5-1 and TRBJ2-1; 14 bases agree with TRBD2. This receptor was identified in an adult with an advanced solid tumor such as melanoma, head and neck, liver or kidney cancer. CDR3 nucleotide sequence: TGCGCCAGCAGCAGACTAGCGGGAGGGGACAATGAGCAGTTCTTC. It encodes CASSRLAGGDNEQFF.